The rows below give T cell receptor beta chains drawn from one sample of a study of cytotoxic CD8 clonotypes in ibrutinib-treated CLL. Profiling relied on immunoSEQ multiplex PCR, and the TCRdb table lists in-frame clones only, not all of them. The sample holds some 170,000 clones, around nine tenths seen once. The sample in question was PBMCs, obtained at disease progression, from a patient treated with ibrutinib. The receptor set was obtained from a human donor with chronic lymphocytic leukemia. Both conserved end residues are part of each CDR3. The D gene is left open where the match is weak. Clone sizes are given selectively: once, few, many, or a class where the clone is expanded.

D gene	J gene	V gene	clone size	CDR3 protein	CDR3 DNA
-	TRBJ2-3	TRBV5-1	-	CASSPWGLTDTQYF	TGCGCCAGCAGCCCATGGGGACTCACAGATACGCAGTATTTT
TRBD1	TRBJ1-5	TRBV30	few	CAWSATGIQPQHF	TGTGCCTGGAGTGCGACAGGGATCCAGCCCCAGCATTTT
-	TRBJ1-1	TRBV19	few	CASSIGFVTDGTEAFF	TGTGCCAGTAGTATAGGGTTCGTGACAGATGGCACTGAAGCTTTCTTT
-	TRBJ2-5	TRBV5-1	-	CASSLQGFKETQYF	TGCGCCAGCAGCTTGCAGGGATTTAAAGAGACCCAGTACTTC
-	TRBJ2-5	TRBV11-3	-	CASSLGGGLQETQYF	TGTGCCAGCAGCTTAGGGGGAGGTCTCCAAGAGACCCAGTACTTC
-	TRBJ1-4	TRBV5-1	-	CASSLAGANEKLFF	TGCGCCAGCAGCTTGGCAGGGGCTAATGAAAAACTGTTTTTT
-	TRBJ1-2	TRBV7-8	-	CASSPYTGPYGYTF	TGTGCCAGCAGCCCTTACACCGGACCCTATGGCTACACCTTC
-	TRBJ1-1	TRBV18	-	CASSLLPEGLGTEAFF	TGTGCCAGCTCACTCCTACCCGAGGGATTGGGCACTGAAGCTTTCTTT
TRBD2	TRBJ2-4	TRBV14	-	CASSPGLAGGNIKNIQYF	TGTGCCAGCAGCCCCGGACTAGCGGGAGGGAATATCAAAAACATTCAGTACTTC
-	TRBJ2-1	TRBV2	-	CASSDLSGEQFF	TGTGCCAGCAGTGATTTGTCGGGTGAGCAGTTCTTC
-	TRBJ2-1	TRBV16	many	CASGRGNEQFF	TGTGCCAGCGGGCGAGGCAATGAGCAGTTCTTC
TRBD2	TRBJ2-5	TRBV9	-	CASSTGASGYQETQYF	TGTGCCAGCTCTACGGGGGCTAGCGGGTACCAAGAGACCCAGTACTTC
-	TRBJ1-1	TRBV28	-	CASSSRTRAGTEAFF	TGTGCCAGCAGTTCACGGACTAGAGCGGGAACTGAAGCTTTCTTT
TRBD2	TRBJ2-5	TRBV7-2	once	CASSPQRGSETQYF	TGTGCCAGCAGCCCCCAGCGGGGGAGCGAGACCCAGTACTTC
-	TRBJ1-3	TRBV2	-	CASSDALGVAGNTIYF	TGTGCCAGCAGCGACGCTCTCGGGGTCGCTGGAAACACCATATATTTT
-	TRBJ2-7	TRBV19	-	CASSYAYEQYF	TGTGCCAGTAGTTACGCCTACGAGCAGTACTTC
TRBD2	TRBJ2-1	TRBV7-3	-	CASSSLAGPSYNEQFF	TGTGCCAGCAGCTCGCTAGCGGGGCCCTCCTACAATGAGCAGTTCTTC
-	TRBJ1-5	TRBV7-2	once	CASSRGGGQSNQPQHF	TGTGCCAGCAGTCGGGGGGGAGGACAAAGCAATCAGCCCCAGCATTTT
-	TRBJ1-3	TRBV30	-	CAWSVLGGPPGNTIYF	TGTGCCTGGAGTGTACTGGGGGGGCCCCCTGGAAACACCATATATTTT
-	TRBJ2-7	TRBV18	-	CASSPPLDNSYEQYF	TGTGCCAGCTCACCACCTCTGGACAACTCCTACGAGCAGTACTTC
-	TRBJ2-7	TRBV11-2	-	CASRGAANRQYF	TGTGCCAGCAGAGGGGCGGCTAATAGGCAGTACTTC
TRBD1	TRBJ2-6	TRBV9	-	CASSQGAGAVNVLTF	TGTGCCAGCAGCCAGGGGGCAGGGGCCGTTAACGTCCTGACTTTC
TRBD1	TRBJ2-1	TRBV5-6	-	CASSSPRDSYNEQFF	TGTGCCAGCAGCTCCCCTAGGGACAGTTACAATGAGCAGTTCTTC
-	TRBJ2-3	TRBV5-1	-	CASSLGQIQDTQYF	TGCGCCAGCAGCTTGGGACAGATTCAAGATACGCAGTATTTT
TRBD1	TRBJ2-1	TRBV7-3	-	CASSLRQGAYNEQFF	TGTGCCAGCAGTCTTCGACAGGGGGCCTACAATGAGCAGTTCTTC
-	TRBJ2-1	TRBV4-1	-	CASSQVVVLRGGNEQFF	TGCGCCAGCAGCCAAGTAGTAGTGCTGCGGGGCGGCAATGAGCAGTTCTTC
TRBD1	TRBJ1-1	TRBV5-1	-	CASSITGAAEAFF	TGCGCCAGCAGCATAACAGGGGCGGCTGAAGCTTTCTTT
-	TRBJ2-7	TRBV7-7	-	CASSPSGYEQYF	TGTGCCAGCAGCCCCTCGGGCTACGAGCAGTACTTC
TRBD2	TRBJ2-5	TRBV12-5	-	CASGMGLAGKETQYF	TGTGCTAGTGGTATGGGACTAGCGGGGAAAGAGACCCAGTACTTC
TRBD2	TRBJ2-1	TRBV28	-	CASSLATSGRRNEQFF	TGTGCCAGCAGTTTAGCGACTAGCGGGAGAAGGAATGAGCAGTTCTTC
-	TRBJ2-7	TRBV14	few	CASSQGLTRAFGEQYF	TGTGCCAGCAGCCAAGGTCTGACACGGGCCTTCGGCGAGCAGTACTTC
-	TRBJ1-3	TRBV2	-	CASREGLSGNTIYF	TGTGCCAGCAGGGAAGGGTTGTCTGGAAACACCATATATTTT
-	TRBJ2-7	TRBV15	-	CATSRMGGEGVYEQYF	TGTGCCACCAGCAGGATGGGCGGGGAAGGGGTCTACGAGCAGTACTTC
-	TRBJ1-2	TRBV4-1	-	CASSQVPGLYGYTF	TGCGCCAGCAGCCAAGTACCAGGGCTGTATGGCTACACCTTC
-	TRBJ1-1	TRBV6-5	-	CASSYSSRGNTEAFF	TGTGCCAGCAGTTACTCAAGCAGGGGGAACACTGAAGCTTTCTTT
TRBD1	TRBJ2-7	TRBV4-3	-	CASSQVGGTGPLEQYF	TGCGCCAGCAGCCAAGTGGGTGGGACAGGGCCCCTCGAGCAGTACTTC
TRBD1	TRBJ2-1	TRBV7-6	-	CASSFSPTGGSYNEQFF	TGTGCCAGCAGCTTCTCGCCGACAGGGGGCTCGTACAATGAGCAGTTCTTC
-	TRBJ2-1	TRBV15	once	CATSRDNLATSYEQFF	TGTGCCACCAGCAGAGATAATTTAGCGACCTCGTATGAGCAGTTCTTC
-	TRBJ1-1	TRBV5-6	-	CASSLVGGLGTEAFF	TGTGCCAGCAGCTTGGTCGGGGGGTTGGGCACTGAAGCTTTCTTT
TRBD2	TRBJ2-7	TRBV19	few	CASSLASGSIEQYF	TGTGCCAGTAGTCTCGCTAGCGGGTCCATCGAGCAGTACTTC
-	TRBJ2-2	TRBV7-2	-	CASSLVGSRDTGELFF	TGTGCCAGCAGCTTAGTGGGGAGTAGGGACACCGGGGAGCTGTTTTTT
-	TRBJ2-5	TRBV5-4	-	CASSFKGGETQYF	TGTGCCAGCAGCTTTAAGGGGGGAGAGACCCAGTACTTC